One sample yielded the 20 T cell receptor beta chains listed below, sequenced in a study of T cell responses to AZD1222 COVID-19 vaccine. The assay was immunoSEQ multiplex PCR, and TCRdb's table has in-frame clones only and misses some. In the table there are 100,000 to 150,000 clones, around 90% of which are singletons. Here the sequenced sample was peripheral blood, taken on day 0 of AZD1222 vaccination. The origin of the receptors is an adult in good health.

The chain has TRBV3-1 (or the pseudogene TRBV3-2) and TRBJ2-7; D might be TRBD1 or TRBD2, each matching 5 bases. The CDR3 has 13 residues. The germline CDR1 and CDR2 sequences are LGHDT and YNNKEL (reference sequence). Trimming cost V 0 bases and J 6 bases, with 9 bases left between them. CDR3 loop: CASSQDTGAEQYF. CDR3 nucleotides: TGTGCCAGCAGCCAAGATACCGGGGCCGAGCAGTACTTC.

This chain uses TRBV6-5 with TRBJ2-1, with 10 bases fitting TRBD1. Trimming cost V 7 bases and J 3 bases; bases outside gene matches: 6. The CDR3 is 15 residues long. CDR1 MNHEY and CDR2 SVGAGI come from the germline V gene. CDR3 nucleotide sequence: TGTGCCAGCATTATCGGGACAGGGGTCTACAATGAGCAGTTCTTC. Its translation: CASIIGTGVYNEQFF.

This clone was counted a single time. The rearrangement joins TRBV9 to TRBJ2-3; D could derive from TRBD1 or TRBD2 (6 bases each). V shed 6 bases and J shed 0 bases, with 14 bases lying between them. The CDR3 is 15 residues long. Looked up from germline, CDR1 is SGDLS and CDR2 is YYNGEE. For the CDR3, the DNA is TGTGCCAGCAAACAGGGCGGGGCCAGCACAGATACGCAGTATTTT. It encodes CASKQGGASTDTQYF.

The V call is TRBV5-1, the J call TRBJ2-3; 7 bases line up with TRBD1. Trimming removed 4 bases from V and 1 base from J; junction bases left unmatched: 6. Germline CDR1 reads SGHRS; CDR2 reads YFSETQ. The CDR3 totals 15 residues. The CDR3 bases are TGCGCCAGCAGCCTGGGGACAGCAGGCACAGATACGCAGTATTTT. It is translated as CASSLGTAGTDTQYF.

This clone has just one count. The V and J genes are TRBV6-2 or TRBV6-3 and TRBJ2-1; 11 nucleotides agree with TRBD2. The junction had 6 bases not matched to a gene; V was cut back by 1 base and J by 10 bases. The CDR3 consists of 15 residues. The germline V gene has CDR1 MNHEY and CDR2 SVGEGT. CDR3 DNA: TGTGCCAGCAGTTACTTAGCGGGAGGGCCGGGGGAGCAGTTCTTC. Its protein is CASSYLAGGPGEQFF.

This clone was picked up one time. V and J are TRBV6-5 and TRBJ2-5, with a weak D call TRBD1 (5 bases). Per the germline V gene, CDR1 is MNHEY and CDR2 is SVGAGI. Trimming stripped 2 bases from V and 5 bases from J, with 15 bases between. The CDR3 contains 15 residues. CDR3 protein: CASSYVPAGLETQYF. The DNA of the CDR3 is TGTGCCAGCAGTTACGTCCCGGCAGGGTTGGAGACCCAGTACTTC.

The rearrangement uses TRBV5-4 and TRBJ2-5; D is possibly TRBD2 (6 bases). CDR1 is SGHNT and CDR2 is YYREEE in the germline V gene (reference sequence). This CDR3 contains 14 residues. V lost 4 bases to trimming and J lost 2 bases, with 12 bases between them. This CDR3 is CASSLSGTQETQYF. The CDR3 coding sequence is TGTGCCAGCAGCCTTAGCGGTACTCAAGAGACCCAGTACTTC.

In its sample, this clone was seen a few times. The chain recombines TRBV5-1 with TRBJ1-2, with 7 bases identical to TRBD1. The germline CDR1 and CDR2 sequences are SGHRS and YFSETQ. J was trimmed by 8 bases and V by 0 bases; bases with no gene match: 10. CDR3 size: 15 residues. CDR3 amino acids: CASSLETGQDWGYTF. The DNA of the CDR3 is TGCGCCAGCAGCTTGGAGACAGGGCAAGACTGGGGCTACACCTTC.

The chain employs TRBV5-1 and TRBJ2-3, with 10 bases identical to TRBD2. The CDR3 runs 15 residues. V trimming: 2 bases; J trimming: 6 bases; junction bases outside the gene matches: 6. The V gene's germline CDR1 is SGHRS and CDR2 YFSETQ. The CDR3 protein is CASSLAGGPWDTQYF. DNA of the CDR3: TGCGCCAGCAGCTTAGCGGGGGGGCCTTGGGATACGCAGTATTTT.

The chain recombines TRBV7-3 with TRBJ1-6; a possible D gene is TRBD1 (5 bases). This CDR3 is built from 17 residues. With 0 bases removed from V and 0 bases from J, the gap between germline ends came to 9 bases. Germline V lookup: CDR1 SGHTA, CDR2 FQGTGA. For the CDR3, the DNA is TGTGCCAGCAGCTTAACGTTGGGGACCTCCTATAATTCACCCCTCCACTTT. Its protein product is CASSLTLGTSYNSPLHF.

This sequence joins TRBV7-3 and TRBJ1-1; D ambiguous. Germline CDR1 SGHTA, CDR2 FQGTGA. The ends were cut back, 2 bases at V and 1 base at J, with 5 bases in the middle. CDR3 length: 13 residues. CDR3 DNA sequence: TGTGCCAGCAGCTTAGAACGGAACACTGAAGCTTTCTTT. Translating it yields CASSLERNTEAFF.

V and J are TRBV19 and TRBJ2-2; 7 bases agree with TRBD1. CDR3 size: 15 residues. J gave up 4 bases and V 3 bases, and 5 bases lay outside the gene matches. Per germline, CDR1 LNHDA and CDR2 SQIVND (reference sequence). The CDR3, as DNA: TGTGCCAGTAGTATTTGGGACAGTCCCACCGGGGAGCTGTTTTTT. Translated, it gives CASSIWDSPTGELFF.

The rearrangement joins TRBV3-1 (or the pseudogene TRBV3-2) to TRBJ2-3; TRBD2 aligns across 10 bases. Germline V gives CDR1 LGHDT, CDR2 YNNKEL (reference sequence). The CDR3 extends over 16 amino acids. The ends lost 3 bases at V and 2 bases at J; junction bases unmatched: 5. CDR3 sequence (DNA): TGTGCCAGCAGCCAGTTAGCGGGGGGACTCACAGATACGCAGTATTTT. Protein sequence: CASSQLAGGLTDTQYF.

V usage is TRBV6-5 and J usage is TRBJ2-5; TRBD1 is a possible D gene (5 bases). Trimming shortened V by 7 bases and J by 2 bases, and 11 bases separated the two germline ends. The CDR3 consists of 13 residues. The germline gives CDR1 MNHEY, CDR2 SVGAGI. CDR3 nucleotides: TGTGCCAGCATGGCAGGGTGGCAAGAGACCCAGTACTTC. Translating gives CASMAGWQETQYF.

This clone was seen a single time. The rearrangement joins TRBV18 to TRBJ1-2; D not certain. V was pared by 2 bases and J by 2 bases, with 9 bases between. The CDR3 covers 14 residues. Germline V gene sequence: CDR1 KGHSH, CDR2 LQKENI. CDR3 loop: CASSPDAENYGYTF. CDR3 DNA sequence: TGTGCCAGCTCACCAGACGCGGAGAACTATGGCTACACCTTC.

The chain joins TRBV4-1 to TRBJ2-1; 10 bases are shared with TRBD1. The CDR3 spans 17 residues. CDR1 MGHRA and CDR2 YSYEKL come from the germline V gene. V gave up 5 bases and J gave up 1 base; unmatched junction bases: 8. CDR3 nucleotide sequence: TGCGCCAGCAGCGACCGGGACAGGGGCCCTTCCTACAATGAGCAGTTCTTC. Residues: CASSDRDRGPSYNEQFF.

This chain links TRBV7-3 with TRBJ2-3; 12 bases map to TRBD2. The V segment lost 1 base and the J segment 4 bases; nucleotides outside the gene matches: 3. CDR3 length: 16 amino acids. Germline V CDR1 and CDR2: SGHTA, FQGTGA. In DNA form, the CDR3 reads TGTGCCAGCAGCTTAAGGCTAGCGGGAGGGGCAGATACGCAGTATTTT. Its translation: CASSLRLAGGADTQYF.

The chain joins TRBV19 to TRBJ1-2, with D possibly TRBD1 on 6 matching bases. The ends were cut back, 6 bases at V and 11 bases at J, with 28 bases in the middle. The CDR3 length is 16 residues. Germline V CDR1 and CDR2: LNHDA, SQIVND (reference sequence). CDR3 nucleotide sequence: TGTGCCAGTAGGGTCTATCTAGGGACACGGCTCGAGGGGTACACCTTC. This encodes CASRVYLGTRLEGYTF.

V and J are TRBV21-1 and TRBJ2-7; the table's D call of TRBD1 was not tested on the DNA. TRBV21-1 is assigned pseudogene status. This CDR3 contains 14 residues. This CDR3 reads CASSTRDRVYEQYF. CDR3 DNA: TGTGCCAGCAGCACCCGGGACAGGGTCTACGAGCAGTACTTC.

The V call is TRBV3-1 (or the pseudogene TRBV3-2), the J call TRBJ2-1, with TRBD1 as a possible D gene (6 bases). The CDR3 spans 19 residues. The germline gives CDR1 LGHDT, CDR2 YNNKEL (reference sequence). With 6 bases removed from V and 5 bases from J, the gap between germline ends came to 29 bases. The CDR3 here is CASSVGGVRGPRGNNEQFF. The CDR3 DNA reads TGTGCCAGCAGTGTAGGGGGAGTTCGCGGGCCTAGGGGAAACAATGAGCAGTTCTTC.